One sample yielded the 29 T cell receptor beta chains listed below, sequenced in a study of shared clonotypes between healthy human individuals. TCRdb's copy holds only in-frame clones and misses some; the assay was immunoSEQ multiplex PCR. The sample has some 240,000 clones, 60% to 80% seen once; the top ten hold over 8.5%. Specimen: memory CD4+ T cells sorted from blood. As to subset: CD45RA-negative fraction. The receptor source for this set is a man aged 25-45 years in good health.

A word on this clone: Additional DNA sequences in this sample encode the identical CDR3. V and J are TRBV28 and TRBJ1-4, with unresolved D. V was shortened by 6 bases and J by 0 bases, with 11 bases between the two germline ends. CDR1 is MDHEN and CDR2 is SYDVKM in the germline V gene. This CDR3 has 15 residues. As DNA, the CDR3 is TGTGCCAGCAGCCTGCCACTTGCAACTAATGAAAAACTGTTTTTT. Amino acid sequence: CASSLPLATNEKLFF.

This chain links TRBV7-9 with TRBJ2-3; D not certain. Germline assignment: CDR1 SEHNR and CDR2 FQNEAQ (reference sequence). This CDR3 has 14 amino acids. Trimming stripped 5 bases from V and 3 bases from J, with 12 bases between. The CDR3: CASSPLGRTDTQYF. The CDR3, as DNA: TGTGCCAGCAGCCCCCTTGGTCGTACAGATACGCAGTATTTT.

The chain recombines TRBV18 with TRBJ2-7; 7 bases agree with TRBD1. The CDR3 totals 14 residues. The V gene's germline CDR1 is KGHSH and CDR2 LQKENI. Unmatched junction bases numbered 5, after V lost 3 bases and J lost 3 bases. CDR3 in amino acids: CASSPTDRNYEQYF. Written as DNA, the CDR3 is TGTGCCAGCTCACCGACGGACAGGAACTACGAGCAGTACTTC.

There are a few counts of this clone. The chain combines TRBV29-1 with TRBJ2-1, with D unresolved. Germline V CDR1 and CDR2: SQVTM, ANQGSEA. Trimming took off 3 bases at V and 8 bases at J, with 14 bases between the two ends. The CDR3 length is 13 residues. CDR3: CSVDPSIGDEQFF. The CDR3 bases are TGCAGCGTTGACCCAAGTATTGGCGATGAGCAGTTCTTC.

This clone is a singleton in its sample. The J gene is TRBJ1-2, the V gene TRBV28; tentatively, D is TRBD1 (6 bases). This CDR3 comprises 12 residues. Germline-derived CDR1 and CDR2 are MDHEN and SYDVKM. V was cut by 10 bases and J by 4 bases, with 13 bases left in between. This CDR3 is CAILGTFYGYTF. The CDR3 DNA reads TGTGCCATCTTAGGGACATTCTATGGCTACACCTTC.

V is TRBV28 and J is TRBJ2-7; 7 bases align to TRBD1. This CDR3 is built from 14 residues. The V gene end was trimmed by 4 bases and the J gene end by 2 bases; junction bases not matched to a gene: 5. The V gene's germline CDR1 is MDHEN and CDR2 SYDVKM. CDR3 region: CASSSRGSPYEQYF. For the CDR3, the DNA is TGTGCCAGCAGTTCCAGGGGGAGCCCCTACGAGCAGTACTTC.

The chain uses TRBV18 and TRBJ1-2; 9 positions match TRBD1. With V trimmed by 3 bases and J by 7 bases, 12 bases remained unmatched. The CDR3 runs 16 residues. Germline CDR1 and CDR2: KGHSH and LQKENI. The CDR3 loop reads CASSPPSRDRVSGYTF. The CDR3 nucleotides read TGTGCCAGCTCACCCCCGTCCCGGGACAGGGTTAGTGGCTACACCTTC.

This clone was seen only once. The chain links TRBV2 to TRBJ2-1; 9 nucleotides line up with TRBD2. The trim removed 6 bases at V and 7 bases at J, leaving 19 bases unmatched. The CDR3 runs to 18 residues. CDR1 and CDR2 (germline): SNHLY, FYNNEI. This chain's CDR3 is CASSHPTSGSRQENEQFF. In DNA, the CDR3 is TGTGCCAGCAGCCATCCTACTAGCGGGTCGCGGCAAGAGAATGAGCAGTTCTTC.

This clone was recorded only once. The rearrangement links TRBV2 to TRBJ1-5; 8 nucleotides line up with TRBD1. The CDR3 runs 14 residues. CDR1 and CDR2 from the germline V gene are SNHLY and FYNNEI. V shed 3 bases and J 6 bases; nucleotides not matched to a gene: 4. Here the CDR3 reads CASSDWTGTQPQHF. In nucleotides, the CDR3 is TGTGCCAGCAGTGACTGGACAGGGACTCAGCCCCAGCATTTT.

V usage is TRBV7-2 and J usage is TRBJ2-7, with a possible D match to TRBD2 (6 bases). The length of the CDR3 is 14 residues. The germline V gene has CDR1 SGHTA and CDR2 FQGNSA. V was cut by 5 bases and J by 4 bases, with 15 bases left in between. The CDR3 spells CASSPSGLRYEQYF. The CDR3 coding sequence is TGTGCCAGCAGCCCATCGGGACTCAGATACGAGCAGTACTTC.

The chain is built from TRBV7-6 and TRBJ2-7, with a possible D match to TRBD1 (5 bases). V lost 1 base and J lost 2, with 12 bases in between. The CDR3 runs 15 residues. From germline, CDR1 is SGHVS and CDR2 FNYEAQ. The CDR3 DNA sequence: TGTGCCAGCAGCTTAGACAGGCTAACCACCTACGAGCAGTACTTC. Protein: CASSLDRLTTYEQYF.

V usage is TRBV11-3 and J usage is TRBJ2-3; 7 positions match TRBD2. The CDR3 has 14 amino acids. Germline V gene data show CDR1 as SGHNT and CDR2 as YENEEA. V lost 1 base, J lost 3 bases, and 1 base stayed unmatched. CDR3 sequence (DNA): TGTGCCAGCAGCTTAGGCGGGAGAACAGATACGCAGTATTTT. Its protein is CASSLGGRTDTQYF.

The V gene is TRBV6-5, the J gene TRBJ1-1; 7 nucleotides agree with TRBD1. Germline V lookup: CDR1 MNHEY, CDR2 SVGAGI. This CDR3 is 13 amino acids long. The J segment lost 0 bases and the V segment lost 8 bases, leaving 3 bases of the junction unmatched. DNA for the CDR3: TGTGCCAGCCTTACAGGGGTGAACACTGAAGCTTTCTTT. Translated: CASLTGVNTEAFF.

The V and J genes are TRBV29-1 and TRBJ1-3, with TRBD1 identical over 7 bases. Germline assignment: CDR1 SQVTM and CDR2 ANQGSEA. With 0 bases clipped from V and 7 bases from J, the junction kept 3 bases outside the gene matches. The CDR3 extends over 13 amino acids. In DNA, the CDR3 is TGCAGCGTTGAAGATCCAGGGGGGAACACCATATATTTT. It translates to CSVEDPGGNTIYF.

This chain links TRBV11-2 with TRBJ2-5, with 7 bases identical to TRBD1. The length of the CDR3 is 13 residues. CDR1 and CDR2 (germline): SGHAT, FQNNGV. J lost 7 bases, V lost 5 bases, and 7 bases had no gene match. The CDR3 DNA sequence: TGTGCCAGCAGCACCGACAGGGTAGGGACCCAGTACTTC. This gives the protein CASSTDRVGTQYF.

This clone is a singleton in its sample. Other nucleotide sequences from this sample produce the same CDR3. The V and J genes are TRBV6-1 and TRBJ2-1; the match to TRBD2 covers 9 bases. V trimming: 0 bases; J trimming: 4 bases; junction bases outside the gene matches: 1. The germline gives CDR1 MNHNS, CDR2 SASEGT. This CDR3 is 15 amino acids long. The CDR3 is CASSEASGSYNEQFF. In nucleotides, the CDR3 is TGTGCCAGCAGTGAAGCTAGCGGGAGTTACAATGAGCAGTTCTTC.

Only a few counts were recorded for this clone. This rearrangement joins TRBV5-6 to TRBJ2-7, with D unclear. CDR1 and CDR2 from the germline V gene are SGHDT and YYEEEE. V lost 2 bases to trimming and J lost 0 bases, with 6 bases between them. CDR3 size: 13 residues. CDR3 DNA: TGTGCCAGCAGCTTACCCGCCTCCTACGAGCAGTACTTC. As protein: CASSLPASYEQYF.

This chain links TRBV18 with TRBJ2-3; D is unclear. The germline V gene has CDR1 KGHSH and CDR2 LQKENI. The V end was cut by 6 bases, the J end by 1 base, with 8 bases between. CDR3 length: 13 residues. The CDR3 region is CASSSSRTDTQYF. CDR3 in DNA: TGTGCCAGCTCGTCCAGCCGCACAGATACGCAGTATTTT.

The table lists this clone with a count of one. CDR3 loop: CASSPGADGVAQYF. DNA of the CDR3: TGTGCCAGCAGCCCCGGAGCCGACGGGGTGGCCCAGTACTTC. The chain is built from TRBV5-4 and TRBJ2-5, with D maybe TRBD2 (5 bases). In germline, CDR1 is SGHNT, CDR2 YYREEE (reference sequence). This CDR3 region has 14 residues. Trimming took 4 bases from V and 9 from J, leaving 19 bases between them.

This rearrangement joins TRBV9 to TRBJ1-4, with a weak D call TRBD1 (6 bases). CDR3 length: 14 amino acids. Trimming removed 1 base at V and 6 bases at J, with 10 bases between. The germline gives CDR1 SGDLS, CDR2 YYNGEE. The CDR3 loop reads CASSVRGGDEKLFF. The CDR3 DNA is TGTGCCAGCAGCGTAAGGGGGGGCGATGAAAAACTGTTTTTT.

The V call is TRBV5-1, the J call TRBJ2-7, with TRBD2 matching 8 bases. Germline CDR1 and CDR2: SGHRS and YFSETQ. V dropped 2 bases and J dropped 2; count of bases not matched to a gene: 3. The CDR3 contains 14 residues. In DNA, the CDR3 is TGCGCCAGCAGCTTAACGGGACTAGCCTACGAGCAGTACTTC. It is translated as CASSLTGLAYEQYF.

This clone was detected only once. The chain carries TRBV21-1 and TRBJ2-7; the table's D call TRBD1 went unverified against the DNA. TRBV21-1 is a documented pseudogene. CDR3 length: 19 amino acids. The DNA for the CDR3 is TGTGCCAGCAGCAAATTGAGAGGGAGTAGGGGACAGGGGGTGTACGAGCAGTACTTC. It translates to CASSKLRGSRGQGVYEQYF.

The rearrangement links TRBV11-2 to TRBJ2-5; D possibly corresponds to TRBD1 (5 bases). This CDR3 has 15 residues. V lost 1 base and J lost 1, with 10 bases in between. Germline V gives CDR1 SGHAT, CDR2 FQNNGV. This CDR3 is CASSLGRTFQETQYF. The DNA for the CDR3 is TGTGCCAGCAGCTTAGGCCGGACATTCCAAGAGACCCAGTACTTC.

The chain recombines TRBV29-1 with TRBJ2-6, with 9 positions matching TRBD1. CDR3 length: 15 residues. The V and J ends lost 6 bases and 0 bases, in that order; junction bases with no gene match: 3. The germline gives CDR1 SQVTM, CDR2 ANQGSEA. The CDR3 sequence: CSVTGGSSGANVLTF. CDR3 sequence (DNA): TGCAGCGTAACAGGGGGCAGCTCTGGGGCCAACGTCCTGACTTTC.

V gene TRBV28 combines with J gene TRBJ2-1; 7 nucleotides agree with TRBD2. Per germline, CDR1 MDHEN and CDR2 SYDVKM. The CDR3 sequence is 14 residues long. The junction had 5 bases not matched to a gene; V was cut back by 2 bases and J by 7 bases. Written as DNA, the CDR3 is TGTGCCAGCAGTTTAGCGGGAGATCGGAATGAGCAGTTCTTC. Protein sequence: CASSLAGDRNEQFF. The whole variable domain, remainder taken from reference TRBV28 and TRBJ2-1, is DVKVTQSSRYLVKRTGEKVFLECVQDMDHENMFWYRQDPGLGLRLIYFSYDVKMKEKGDIPEGYSVSREKKERFSLILESASTNQTSMYLCASSLAGDRNEQFFGPGTRLTVL.

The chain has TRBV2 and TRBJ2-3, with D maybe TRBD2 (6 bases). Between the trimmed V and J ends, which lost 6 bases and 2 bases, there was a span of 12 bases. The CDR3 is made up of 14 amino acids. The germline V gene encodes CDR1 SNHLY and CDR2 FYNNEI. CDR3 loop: CASSRDSHTDTQYF. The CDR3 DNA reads TGTGCCAGCAGCCGGGACTCCCACACAGATACGCAGTATTTT.

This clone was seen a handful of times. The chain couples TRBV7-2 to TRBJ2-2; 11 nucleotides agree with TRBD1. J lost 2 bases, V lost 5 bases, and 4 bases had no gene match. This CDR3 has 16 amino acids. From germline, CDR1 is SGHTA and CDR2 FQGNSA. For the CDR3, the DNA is TGTGCCAGCAGCCCACGGACAGGGGGCAACACCGGGGAGCTGTTTTTT. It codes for CASSPRTGGNTGELFF.

CDR3 sequence: CASSFGTASYEQYF. The CDR3 region has the DNA TGTGCCAGCAGCTTCGGGACGGCCTCCTACGAGCAGTACTTC. The V gene is TRBV7-9, the J gene TRBJ2-7; D possibly matches TRBD1 or TRBD2 (5 bases each). Trimming took off 3 bases at V and 0 bases at J, with 9 bases between the two ends. This CDR3 has 14 residues. Germline V CDR1 and CDR2: SEHNR, FQNEAQ (reference sequence).

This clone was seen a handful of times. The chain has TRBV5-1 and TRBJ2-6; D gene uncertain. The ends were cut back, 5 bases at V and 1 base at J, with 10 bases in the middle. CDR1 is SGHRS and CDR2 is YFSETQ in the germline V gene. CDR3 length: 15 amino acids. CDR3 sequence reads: CASRFELSGANVLTF. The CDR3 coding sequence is TGCGCCAGCAGATTCGAACTGTCTGGGGCCAACGTCCTGACTTTC.